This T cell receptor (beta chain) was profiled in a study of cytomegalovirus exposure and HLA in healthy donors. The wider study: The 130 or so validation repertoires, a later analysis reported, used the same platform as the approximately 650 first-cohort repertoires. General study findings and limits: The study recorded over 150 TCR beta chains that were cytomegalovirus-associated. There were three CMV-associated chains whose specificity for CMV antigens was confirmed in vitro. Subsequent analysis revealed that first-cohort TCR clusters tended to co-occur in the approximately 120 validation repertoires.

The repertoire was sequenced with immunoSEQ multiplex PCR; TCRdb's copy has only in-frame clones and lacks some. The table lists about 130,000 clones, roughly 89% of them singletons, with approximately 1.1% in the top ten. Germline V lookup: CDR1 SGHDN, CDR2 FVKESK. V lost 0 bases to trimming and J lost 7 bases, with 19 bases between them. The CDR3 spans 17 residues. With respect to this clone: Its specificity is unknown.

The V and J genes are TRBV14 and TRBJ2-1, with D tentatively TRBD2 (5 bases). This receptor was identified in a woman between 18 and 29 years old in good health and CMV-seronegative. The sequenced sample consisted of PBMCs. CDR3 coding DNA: TGTGCCAGCAGCCAAGATTCGTTATTGAGGGAGCTTAATGAGCAGTTCTTC. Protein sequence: CASSQDSLLRELNEQFF.